The T cell receptor (beta chain) described here comes from a study of sequential checkpoint blockade in melanoma. Overall study context: After both sequences, patients received maintenance nivolumab.

The treatment denotes: randomized to nivolumab then ipilimumab (arm A) or the reverse (arm B). DNA-damaging chemotherapy had not been given to any patient beforehand. Live CD3+CD8+ CD19− CD56− cells were sorted from PBMCs. The data were produced by immunoSEQ multiplex PCR, yet TCRdb's version contains in-frame clones alone and is incomplete. Here the sample spans approximately 28,000 clones, approximately 86% being singletons. CDR3 size: 13 residues. The chain uses TRBV21-1 and TRBJ2-5; the listed D gene, TRBD1, was not tested against the DNA. TRBV21-1 is a pseudogene. This sequence was found in a human donor with melanoma. This specimen was CD8+ T cells sorted from blood (inferred from file names), taken from a patient given nivolumab and ipilimumab in sequence. CDR3 sequence: CASGTVGGETQYF. DNA for the CDR3: TGTGCCAGCGGGACAGTCGGTGGGGAGACCCAGTACTTC.